This passage covers 26 T cell receptor beta chains from one sample sequenced in a study of Graves' ophthalmopathy and Graves' hyperthyroidism. RNA transcripts served as template for amplifying TCR beta CDR3 sequences. RT-PCR in the first round used HTBI primers; a second-round multiplex PCR followed. TCRdb itself ran the multiplex PCR reads through MiXCR, one entry per CDR3 protein. Of almost 750,000 distinct CDR3 sequences in the sample, roughly 41% are singletons; the top ten hold 44%. The specimen was peripheral blood. The receptors were gathered from an adult man with Graves' ophthalmopathy.

This clonotype appeared a few times. This chain uses TRBV20-1 with TRBJ1-2; possibly TRBD1 for D (6 bases). The V gene lost 0 bases and the J gene lost 8 bases, with 16 bases spanning the gap. Germline loops: CDR1 DFQATT, CDR2 SNEGSKA (reference sequence). This CDR3 comprises 14 residues. CDR3: CSARDRRGLRGYTF. In DNA, the CDR3 is TGCAGTGCTAGAGATCGTCGGGGGCTGAGAGGCTACACCTTC.

This clonotype has a handful of counts. This chain uses TRBV6-1 with TRBJ2-7; D is unresolved. Germline-derived CDR1 and CDR2 are MNHNS and SASEGT. Trimming took 2 bases from V and 4 from J, leaving 6 bases between them. The CDR3 covers 12 residues. The CDR3 reads CASSESLYEQYF. CDR3 in DNA: TGTGCCAGCAGTGAATCTCTGTACGAGCAGTACTTC.

To note about this clonotype: A much larger clone differs by one base, so this may be a read error. The V and J genes are TRBV11-1 and TRBJ2-7, with TRBD2 as a possible D gene (5 bases). The CDR3 is 14 residues long. V dropped 1 base and J dropped 8 bases, with 15 bases sitting between them. Germline loops: CDR1 SGHAT, CDR2 FQDESV (reference sequence). CDR3 residues: CASSLEDWSSKQYF. The CDR3, as DNA: TGTGCCAGCAGCTTAGAGGACTGGTCCTCCAAGCAGTACTTC. The variable domain in full, completed from reference TRBV11-1 and TRBJ2-7, reads EAEVAQSPRYKITEKSQAVAFWCDPISGHATLYWYRQILGQGPELLVQFQDESVVDDSQLPKDRFSAERLKGVDSTLKIQPAELGDSAMYLCASSLEDWSSKQYFGPGTRLTVT.

In regard to this clonotype: This may be a read error, as it is one base from a much larger clone. The chain is built from TRBV7-9 and TRBJ1-3; D is possibly TRBD1 (6 bases). Germline CDR1 and CDR2: SEHNR and FQNEAQ (reference sequence). This CDR3 region has 16 residues. V dropped 5 bases and J dropped 0 bases, with 14 bases sitting between them. The CDR3 is CASSRWTDASGNTIYF. The CDR3 region has the DNA TGTGCCAGCAGCCGGTGGACAGACGCCTCTGGAAACACCATATATTTT.

This clonotype was observed a handful of times. Relative to the germline gene, one junction end is altered; a read error may explain this. The V gene is TRBV7-9, the J gene TRBJ1-5; perhaps TRBD1 as D (5 bases). Looked up from germline, CDR1 is SEHNR and CDR2 is FQNEAQ (reference sequence). The CDR3 has 15 residues. CDR3 in amino acids: CASSLASGRGQPQHF. The CDR3 DNA reads as TGTGCCAGCAGTTTAGCATCAGGGAGGGGTCAGCCCCAGCATTTT.

The genes are TRBV4-3 and TRBJ1-5, with unresolved D. Looked up from germline, CDR1 is LGHNA and CDR2 is YSLEER. V was shortened by 1 base and J by 5 bases, with 6 bases between the two germline ends. This CDR3 is 13 amino acids long. The CDR3 here is CASSQGQHQPQHF. Here the CDR3 DNA reads TGCGCCAGCAGCCAAGGCCAACATCAGCCCCAGCATTTT.

Regarding this clonotype: A much more abundant neighbour one base away suggests this may be a read error. The CDR3 nucleotides are TGCAGCGTTGTATCCCCCAAAGTTAGGAACACTGAAGCTCTCTTT. Its protein is CSVVSPKVRNTEALF. This chain joins TRBV29-1 and TRBJ1-1; D is uncertain. CDR1 and CDR2 from the germline V gene are SQVTM and ANQGSEA. The CDR3 has 15 amino acids.

Only a few counts were recorded for this clonotype. The genes are TRBV20-1 and TRBJ2-7; TRBD2 aligns across 10 bases. The CDR3 is made up of 15 amino acids. Germline V lookup: CDR1 DFQATT, CDR2 SNEGSKA (reference sequence). The V and J ends lost 0 bases and 6 bases, in that order; junction bases with no gene match: 8. CDR3 amino acids: CSARDFRLAGAEQYF. The CDR3 DNA reads TGCAGTGCTAGAGATTTCAGGCTAGCGGGAGCCGAGCAGTACTTC.

On this clonotype itself: A much larger clone is a single base away; this may be a read error. The final CDR3 position lacks the conserved phenylalanine or tryptophan, pointing to a likely read error. The J gene is TRBJ1-1, the V gene TRBV19; 10 bases are a match to TRBD1. CDR3 length equals 15 residues. V lost 6 bases to trimming and J lost 4 bases; unmatched junction nucleotides: 8. CDR1 LNHDA and CDR2 SQIVND come from the germline V gene (reference sequence). In DNA form, the CDR3 reads TGTGCCAGTAGGGACTCTTGGACAGGGGGCACTGAAGCTTTCCTT. The encoded protein is CASRDSWTGGTEAFL.

With regard to this clonotype: The germline gene is not matched at one end of the junction; a read error may be the cause. The rearrangement joins TRBV10-3 to TRBJ1-2; D not resolved. CDR1 ENHRY and CDR2 SYGVKD come from the germline V gene. The CDR3 covers 15 residues. The CDR3 DNA sequence: TGTGCCAGCAGTTCTGCGGCGAACGGATACTATGGCTACACCTTC. Amino acids: CASSSAANGYYGYTF.

Details on this clonotype: A read error may explain this, as a much larger clone is one base away. J is TRBJ1-6 and V is TRBV11-2, with D perhaps matching TRBD1 (6 bases). The CDR3 has 15 residues. The germline gives CDR1 SGHAT, CDR2 FQNNGV. V shed 0 bases and J shed 10 bases, with 13 bases lying between them. CDR3 sequence: CASSLDPGVLSPLHF. CDR3 bases: TGTGCCAGCAGCTTAGATCCAGGGGTATTATCACCCCTCCACTTT. The entire variable domain, with the rest obtained from reference TRBV11-2 and TRBJ1-6, is as follows: EAGVAQSPRYKIIEKRQSVAFWCNPISGHATLYWYQQILGQGPKLLIQFQNNGVVDDSQLPKDRFSAERLKGVDSTLKIQPAKLEDSAVYLCASSLDPGVLSPLHFGNGTRLTVT.

In this sample, this clonotype turned up many times. The V call is TRBV2, the J call TRBJ1-1; D gene ambiguous. V was pared by 3 bases and J by 13 bases, with 9 bases between. This CDR3 spans 10 amino acids. The germline CDR1 and CDR2 sequences are SNHLY and FYNNEI. CDR3 loop: CASSERTVFF. The DNA of the CDR3 is TGTGCCAGCAGTGAGCGGACTGTTTTCTTT.

The V gene is TRBV15, the J gene TRBJ1-3, with 7 bases fitting TRBD1. The CDR3 extends over 16 amino acids. V shed 1 base and J 3 bases; nucleotides not matched to a gene: 6. CDR1 and CDR2 from the germline V gene are LNHNV and YYDKDF (reference sequence). The CDR3 protein is CATSRVTGAGGNTIYF. CDR3 in DNA: TGTGCCACCAGCAGAGTAACAGGGGCGGGTGGAAACACCATATATTTT.

The gene calls are TRBV10-3 and TRBJ1-2; 9 bases fit TRBD1. This CDR3 is 13 amino acids long. CDR1 ENHRY and CDR2 SYGVKD come from the germline V gene. V gave up 5 bases and J gave up 9 bases; unmatched junction bases: 7. CDR3 nucleotides: TGTGCCATCAGTAGGGGACAGGGTTTGAGCTACACCTTC. This gives the protein CAISRGQGLSYTF.

The chain has TRBV11-2 and TRBJ1-4, with a tentative D call TRBD1 (6 bases). Deletions cut 4 bases from V and 8 bases from J, with 11 bases between. Germline V CDR1 and CDR2: SGHAT, FQNNGV. The CDR3 contains 13 residues. The DNA of the CDR3 is TGTGCCAGCAGCTCTCCTGACAGGGAAAAACTGTTTTTT. Translating it yields CASSSPDREKLFF.

V usage is TRBV13 and J usage is TRBJ2-5; 9 bases agree with TRBD1. Germline V gene sequence: CDR1 PRHDT, CDR2 FYEKMQ (reference sequence). V trimming: 4 bases; J trimming: 4 bases; junction bases outside the gene matches: 10. The CDR3 is 16 amino acids. The CDR3: CASSSNLDRGGETQYF. In DNA form, the CDR3 reads TGTGCCAGCAGCTCCAACCTGGACAGGGGAGGAGAGACCCAGTACTTC.

This clonotype has a handful of counts. This chain connects TRBV9 to TRBJ1-2; 7 bases fit TRBD1. Trimming at V came to 5 bases and at J to 5 bases, leaving 18 bases not matched to a gene. The CDR3 contains 17 residues. Germline values: CDR1 SGDLS, CDR2 YYNGEE. CDR3 region: CASSYSLTGQVGYGYTF. As DNA, the CDR3 is TGTGCCAGCAGTTACTCACTGACAGGGCAGGTTGGGTATGGCTACACCTTC.

The chain couples TRBV12-3 or TRBV12-4 to TRBJ1-2, with 10 bases matching TRBD1. CDR3 length equals 14 residues. V shed 6 bases and J 5 bases; nucleotides not matched to a gene: 6. The CDR3 DNA sequence: TGTGCCAGCAGCCCTGACAGGGGGCAATATGGCTACACCTTC. It codes for CASSPDRGQYGYTF.

The rearrangement joins TRBV7-2 to TRBJ2-3, with a possible D match to TRBD2 (6 bases). The V end lost 1 base, the J end lost 8 bases, and 13 bases lay between the germline ends. Germline V lookup: CDR1 SGHTA, CDR2 FQGNSA. The CDR3 covers 14 residues. CDR3 region: CASSLDGGSTTQYF. In DNA, the CDR3 is TGTGCCAGCAGCTTAGATGGGGGGTCGACTACGCAGTATTTT.

The V gene is TRBV10-3, the J gene TRBJ2-7; D may correspond to TRBD1 or TRBD2 (5 bases each). Germline V lookup: CDR1 ENHRY, CDR2 SYGVKD. With 2 bases removed from V and 3 bases from J, the gap between germline ends came to 11 bases. The CDR3 consists of 14 residues. Here the CDR3 reads CAISEGGSSYEQYF. CDR3 bases: TGTGCCATCAGTGAGGGGGGAAGCAGCTACGAGCAGTACTTC.

V gene TRBV2 combines with J gene TRBJ1-4, with 7 bases lining up with TRBD1. The CDR3 length is 15 residues. Germline V gene lookup returns CDR1 SNHLY and CDR2 FYNNEI. The V gene end was trimmed by 3 bases and the J gene end by 4 bases; junction bases not matched to a gene: 5. The CDR3 sequence is CASSDTPGGNEKLFF. Written as DNA, the CDR3 is TGTGCCAGCAGTGACACCCCAGGGGGTAATGAAAAACTGTTTTTT.

This sequence joins TRBV11-2 and TRBJ1-1; D unclear. CDR1 and CDR2 from the germline V gene are SGHAT and FQNNGV. V gave up 11 bases and J gave up 8 bases, with 15 bases separating them. The CDR3 consists of 11 residues. CDR3 nucleotides: TGTGCCTGGACCCGTAAGGGCGAAGCTTTCTTT. It yields the protein CAWTRKGEAFF.

The chain carries TRBV7-9 and TRBJ2-5; maybe TRBD2 (6 bases). The DNA end favors TRBJ2-7, so the J call may be wrong. In germline, CDR1 is SEHNR, CDR2 FQNEAQ (reference sequence). The CDR3 is 16 residues long. The CDR3 DNA reads as TGTGCCAGCAGCCAAGCGGGCAGCGTCAACGCCTACGAGCAGTACTTC. Amino acids: CASSQAGSVNAYEQYF.

This clonotype was seen only a few times. An end of the junction differs from the germline gene, which may be a read error. The J gene is TRBJ2-6, the V gene TRBV12-3 or TRBV12-4; maybe TRBD2 (5 bases). CDR3 size: 12 residues. CDR3 amino acids: CASSWLGGSQAF. The CDR3 DNA follows: TGTGCCAGCAGCTGGTTGGGCGGGTCCCAGGCTTTC.

This clonotype was found many times. V and J are TRBV2 and TRBJ1-1; D may be TRBD1 (6 bases). CDR3 length: 15 amino acids. In germline, CDR1 is SNHLY, CDR2 FYNNEI. Trimming cost V 6 bases and J 2 bases, with 16 bases left between them. The CDR3 reads CASSLAQGINTEAFF. Here the CDR3 DNA reads TGTGCCAGCAGCTTAGCACAGGGAATCAACACTGAAGCTTTCTTT. Drawing the rest from reference TRBV2 and TRBJ1-1, the complete variable domain is EPEVTQTPSHQVTQMGQEVILRCVPISNHLYFYWYRQILGQKVEFLVSFYNNEISEKSEIFDDQFSVERPDGSNFTLKIRSTKLEDSAMYFCASSLAQGINTEAFFGQGTRLTVV.

V gene TRBV10-3 combines with J gene TRBJ2-3; 10 nucleotides agree with TRBD1. V dropped 3 bases and J dropped 1; count of bases not matched to a gene: 1. CDR3 length: 15 amino acids. The germline V gene has CDR1 ENHRY and CDR2 SYGVKD. CDR3 sequence reads: CAISDGTGGTDTQYF. As DNA, the CDR3 is TGTGCCATCAGTGACGGGACAGGGGGCACAGATACGCAGTATTTT.